This T cell receptor (beta chain) comes out of a study of human T cells and chemical hapten exposure. Time point specified: patch test 1, 2 weeks after DPC sensitization. Treatment given: therapeutic diphenylcyclopropenone sensitization with weekly scalp DPC. TCRdb recomputed calls from the RACE reads with MiXCR, one row per CDR3 protein. Among 100,000 or so distinct CDR3 sequences listed, about 11% were seen once. Per germline, CDR1 KGHSH and CDR2 LQKENI. The CDR3 has 12 amino acids. V was clipped by 6 bases and J by 6 bases, with 12 bases between them. This clonotype was counted only a few times. The rearrangement joins TRBV18 to TRBJ2-7; a possible D gene is TRBD1 (6 bases). The sequence came from a man aged 40-55 years with alopecia areata. Some clones in this sample may be carry-over from other donors' samples. This sample comprised whole blood, obtained in connection with sensitization to the hapten diphenylcyclopropenone (DPC). The CDR3 nucleotides are TGTGCCAGCTCCACGGCAGGGGCCGAGCAGTACTTC. This codes for CASSTAGAEQYF.